Given below is one T cell receptor beta chain in context. What antigen it recognizes has not been identified. No base quality values were provided; no much bigger clone lies one nucleotide off. Before undergoing thyroid surgery, none of the patients had been given any kind of treatment. Patient clinical samples collected from about 2012 to 2019 were retrospectively analysed using T-cell receptor beta sequencing. From the cysteine through the phenylalanine, the CDR3 covers 17 amino acids. Just CDR3 DNA is preserved here, 51 bases in frame from base 1. After removal of 1 base from V and 4 bases from J, the junction retains 11 bases not matched to a gene. The germline V gene (reference sequence) gives CDR1 as SGHAT and CDR2 as FQDESV. Libraries were prepared through PCR. These reads were obtained on an Illumina HiSeq 4000. High-throughput sequencing was used to profile the CDR3 region of the TCR beta-chain in every patient. The authors processed their data as follows. A classifier to discriminate distant-metastatic papillary thyroid cancer patients was built from CDR3 differences across clinicopathological groups. The Shannon index was used to assess repertoire diversity, and the Morisita-Horn index was used to assess tumor-blood repertoire similarity. The public reads were reprocessed in TCRdb via fastp at Q25 and MiXCR, keeping in-frame beta chains. The V and J calls come from TCRdb's annotation, not from the publication. The table for this sample lists under 45,000 clones; roughly 27% of them were counted only once. The ten largest make up about a tenth of the sample.

This entry belongs to a study of metastatic and nonmetastatic thyroid tumors (TCRdb year 2020). For context, the study as a whole: The researchers compared repertoires between peripheral blood samples and tumor or nodule tissue samples from patients with malignant or benign thyroid disease.

What the authors observed across the whole study: In both blood and tumor samples, malignant tumors were reported to have significantly higher TCR beta diversity than benign nodules.

The TCR originated in a male donor with papillary thyroid cancer or a benign thyroid nodule (not recorded which). Some clones in this sample may be carry-over from other donors' samples. Material for sequencing was blood. Recombination connected TRBV11-1 to TRBJ2-3; 7 bases in the middle match TRBD1. The DNA reads as follows: TGTGCCAGCAGCTTAGGATTTCACAGGGGCGTCGCAGATACGCAGTATTTT. Translated, this is CASSLGFHRGVADTQYF.